The 7 T cell receptor beta chains below all came from one sample that was sequenced in a study of cytomegalovirus exposure and HLA in healthy donors. Primers included in the PCR were 60 Vbeta and 13 Jbeta primers. Libraries were prepared by immunoSEQ multiplex PCR; TCRdb keeps only in-frame clonotypes and omits some of them. Among under 300,000 clones listed, around 65% were seen once. Source material: PBMCs. These receptor sequences come from a female donor in good health and CMV-seronegative.

The rearrangement joins TRBV6-5 to TRBJ2-7, with 12 bases matching TRBD2. The CDR3 is made up of 15 amino acids. J gave up 2 bases and V 4 bases, and 3 bases lay outside the gene matches. Germline CDR1 MNHEY, CDR2 SVGAGI. The CDR3 region is CASSSPSGRAYEQYF. CDR3 in DNA: TGTGCCAGCAGTTCGCCTAGCGGGAGGGCCTACGAGCAGTACTTC.

The rearrangement uses TRBV4-2 and TRBJ2-5; a possible D gene is TRBD2 (5 bases). V lost 0 bases, J lost 4 bases, and 6 bases lay in between. CDR3 length: 13 residues. The germline CDR1 and CDR2 sequences are LGHNA and YNFKEQ. The DNA of the CDR3 is TGTGCCAGCAGCCAAGATGGGAGAGAGACCCAGTACTTC. Its translation is CASSQDGRETQYF.

J is TRBJ2-3 and V is TRBV10-3; weak D call: TRBD1 (6 bases). V was pared by 4 bases and J by 0 bases, with 11 bases between. Germline values: CDR1 ENHRY, CDR2 SYGVKD. The CDR3 is 15 amino acids. Here the CDR3 reads CAISGAQGSTDTQYF. The CDR3 bases are TGTGCCATCAGTGGGGCACAGGGTAGCACAGATACGCAGTATTTT.

This clone was detected a few times. The rearrangement uses TRBV5-1 and TRBJ2-1, with 11 bases lining up with TRBD2. The CDR3 is made up of 15 amino acids. The V gene end was trimmed by 2 bases and the J gene end by 4 bases; junction bases not matched to a gene: 2. The germline CDR1 and CDR2 sequences are SGHRS and YFSETQ. The CDR3 is CASSFWTSGYNEQFF. For the CDR3, the DNA is TGCGCCAGCAGCTTCTGGACTAGCGGGTACAATGAGCAGTTCTTC.

To note about this clone: In the same sample, other DNA sequences code for this CDR3. This rearrangement joins TRBV29-1 to TRBJ1-2; TRBD1 is a possible D gene (6 bases). Trimming took 0 bases from V and 5 from J, leaving 16 bases between them. CDR3 length equals 15 residues. Germline V gene lookup returns CDR1 SQVTM and CDR2 ANQGSEA. CDR3 nucleotide sequence: TGCAGCGTTGAAGATCTGATAGGGGGGGTTTATGGCTACACCTTC. Protein sequence: CSVEDLIGGVYGYTF.

This chain's CDR3 is CASRREGRYEQYF. CDR3 sequence (DNA): TGTGCCAGCAGACGGGAGGGGAGGTACGAGCAGTACTTC. This chain joins TRBV2 and TRBJ2-7; 8 nucleotides line up with TRBD2. V lost 6 bases, J lost 4 bases, and 5 bases stayed unmatched. This CDR3 has 13 amino acids. Germline CDR1 and CDR2: SNHLY and FYNNEI.

J is TRBJ1-5 and V is TRBV10-2, with D unclear. The V end lost 6 bases, the J end lost 5 bases, and 14 bases lay between the germline ends. This CDR3 has 14 amino acids. The germline gives CDR1 WSHSY, CDR2 SAAADI. The CDR3 region has the DNA TGCGCCAGCAGCCTGGGAGGTTTATATCAGCCCCAGCATTTT. It specifies CASSLGGLYQPQHF.